The 27 T cell receptor beta chains listed next were all sequenced from one sample in a study of blood T cell repertoires in COVID-19. Assay used: immunoSEQ multiplex PCR; TCRdb lists only in-frame clones, some missing. In the table there are around 160,000 clones, 75% to 85% of which are singletons. Specimen: PBMCs or T cells enriched from blood (not recorded which). Every receptor here comes from a woman in her sixties or seventies who had recovered from COVID-19.

V is TRBV5-1 and J is TRBJ1-1; 7 nucleotides line up with TRBD1. V gave up 4 bases and J gave up 3 bases; unmatched junction bases: 12. The CDR3 runs to 16 residues. The germline V gene has CDR1 SGHRS and CDR2 YFSETQ. The CDR3 loop reads CASSPLTGAADTEAFF. Written as DNA, the CDR3 is TGCGCCAGCAGCCCTTTAACAGGGGCGGCGGACACTGAAGCTTTCTTT.

This chain links TRBV7-2 with TRBJ1-2; a weak D match, TRBD1 (6 bases). The V end was cut by 0 bases, the J end by 2 bases, with 16 bases between. The CDR3 covers 17 residues. Germline values: CDR1 SGHTA, CDR2 FQGNSA. CDR3 amino acids: CASSLALGGGRNYGYTF. CDR3 DNA sequence: TGTGCCAGCAGCTTAGCGCTGGGAGGGGGAAGGAACTATGGCTACACCTTC.

The chain links TRBV11-3 to TRBJ2-2; 10 bases line up with TRBD1. The V gene's germline CDR1 is SGHNT and CDR2 YENEEA. V lost 5 bases to trimming and J lost 4 bases; unmatched junction nucleotides: 7. The CDR3 covers 16 residues. This chain's CDR3 is CASSPRQGAVTGELFF. CDR3 sequence (DNA): TGTGCCAGCAGCCCTAGACAGGGGGCGGTCACCGGGGAGCTGTTTTTT.

The chain is built from TRBV5-6 and TRBJ2-5; unclear D gene. The germline V gene has CDR1 SGHDT and CDR2 YYEEEE. V dropped 0 bases and J dropped 5 bases, with 8 bases sitting between them. This CDR3 has 13 residues. The CDR3 reads CASSLDRRETQYF. The CDR3 DNA is TGTGCCAGCAGCTTGGATCGCAGGGAGACCCAGTACTTC.

V gene TRBV29-1 combines with J gene TRBJ2-6; the D gene is possibly TRBD1 (6 bases). V was shortened by 4 bases and J by 2 bases, with 9 bases between the two germline ends. Germline CDR1 reads SQVTM; CDR2 reads ANQGSEA. This CDR3 comprises 14 residues. The CDR3 DNA reads TGCAGCGTTGGAAAGGGGGCTGGGGCCAACGTCCTGACTTTC. Encoded protein: CSVGKGAGANVLTF.

This rearrangement joins TRBV29-1 to TRBJ2-2; 10 bases fit TRBD2. Germline V gene data show CDR1 as SQVTM and CDR2 as ANQGSEA. Trimming took 3 bases from V and 0 from J; bases not matched to a gene: 13. The CDR3 runs to 19 residues. CDR3 sequence reads: CSVDWAGSGGTTNTGELFF. For the CDR3, the DNA is TGCAGCGTTGACTGGGCCGGTAGCGGGGGGACAACGAACACCGGGGAGCTGTTTTTT.

The rearrangement links TRBV19 to TRBJ2-7; D is unresolved. Germline V gene data show CDR1 as LNHDA and CDR2 as SQIVND (reference sequence). This CDR3 has 14 residues. V was cut by 5 bases and J by 3 bases, with 14 bases left in between. In nucleotides, the CDR3 is TGTGCCAGTAGTCCGTCGAGCAGGATCTACGAGCAGTACTTC. Amino acid sequence: CASSPSSRIYEQYF.

This rearrangement joins TRBV5-1 to TRBJ1-6; D may be TRBD1 (6 bases). From germline, CDR1 is SGHRS and CDR2 YFSETQ. The V and J ends lost 2 bases and 8 bases respectively, with 11 bases between them. This CDR3 region has 14 residues. DNA of the CDR3: TGCGCCAGCAGCTTCAGGGGAGAGGATTCACCCCTCCACTTT. Amino acids: CASSFRGEDSPLHF.

V gene TRBV20-1 combines with J gene TRBJ2-1, with TRBD2 identical over 9 bases. The CDR3 loop spans 12 amino acids. The J segment lost 6 bases and the V segment lost 6 bases, leaving 3 bases of the junction unmatched. Germline V gene data show CDR1 as DFQATT and CDR2 as SNEGSKA (reference sequence). CDR3 DNA sequence: TGCAGTGCGAGTAGCGGGGGCAATGAGCAGTTCTTC. Translated: CSASSGGNEQFF.

The gene calls are TRBV5-5 and TRBJ2-2, with D tentatively TRBD2 (6 bases). V was cut by 5 bases and J by 3 bases, with 8 bases left in between. The CDR3 is made up of 13 amino acids. Germline V gene data show CDR1 as SGHKS and CDR2 as YYEKEE (reference sequence). CDR3 nucleotides: TGTGCCAGCAGGCGGGATTACACCGGGGAGCTGTTTTTT. Translated: CASRRDYTGELFF.

V is TRBV12-3 or TRBV12-4 and J is TRBJ2-7; the D gene is possibly TRBD2 (5 bases). The CDR3 runs 12 residues. The V and J ends lost 5 bases and 0 bases respectively, with 5 bases between them. CDR3 protein: CASSGSSYEQYF. Written as DNA, the CDR3 is TGTGCCAGCAGTGGGAGCTCCTACGAGCAGTACTTC.

The V and J genes are TRBV9 and TRBJ2-5; no definite D call. V was pared by 1 base and J by 3 bases, with 16 bases between. Per germline, CDR1 SGDLS and CDR2 YYNGEE. The CDR3 loop spans 16 amino acids. The CDR3 protein is CASSVNPGGQKETQYF. CDR3 DNA: TGTGCCAGCAGCGTAAATCCCGGCGGTCAGAAAGAGACCCAGTACTTC.

The chain has TRBV19 and TRBJ2-1; the match to TRBD1 covers 7 bases. The CDR3 spans 12 residues. Germline V gene lookup returns CDR1 LNHDA and CDR2 SQIVND (reference sequence). V lost 9 bases, J lost 14 bases, and 13 bases stayed unmatched. This CDR3 reads CASRLGGQAEFF. The CDR3 bases are TGTGCCAGCAGATTAGGAGGACAGGCTGAGTTCTTC.

V is TRBV6-5 and J is TRBJ2-2, with 11 nucleotides matching TRBD2. The CDR3 has 15 amino acids. Germline V lookup: CDR1 MNHEY, CDR2 SVGAGI. The V gene end was trimmed by 7 bases and the J gene end by 3 bases; junction bases not matched to a gene: 4. CDR3 protein: CASTGLAGYTGELFF. CDR3 nucleotides: TGTGCCAGCACCGGACTAGCGGGTTACACCGGGGAGCTGTTTTTT.

The sample holds a few counts of this clone. This chain joins TRBV6-5 and TRBJ1-3; D unresolved. The germline V and J ends were trimmed by 7 bases and 0 bases, with 10 bases remaining between them. This CDR3 has 14 amino acids. Per germline, CDR1 MNHEY and CDR2 SVGAGI. CDR3 nucleotides: TGTGCCAGCATTGGGTACAGCTCTGGAAACACCATATATTTT. The encoded protein is CASIGYSSGNTIYF.

The rearrangement uses TRBV6-5 and TRBJ1-2; D perhaps matches TRBD1 (6 bases). Deletions cut 5 bases from V and 7 bases from J, with 17 bases between. This CDR3 has 14 amino acids. Looked up from germline, CDR1 is MNHEY and CDR2 is SVGAGI. CDR3 nucleotides: TGTGCCAGCAGTAACGAACAGGGCCGCGCTGGCTACACCTTC. Translation: CASSNEQGRAGYTF.

This sequence joins TRBV19 and TRBJ1-2; possible D gene TRBD1, 5 bases. Per germline, CDR1 LNHDA and CDR2 SQIVND (reference sequence). Trimming removed 5 bases at V and 3 bases at J, with 10 bases between. This CDR3 is built from 13 residues. The CDR3 region is CASSRWGDYGYTF. The CDR3 DNA is TGTGCCAGTAGTCGGTGGGGGGACTATGGCTACACCTTC.

The chain joins TRBV11-1 to TRBJ2-3; a possible D gene is TRBD2 (6 bases). V lost 7 bases and J 2 bases, leaving 19 bases between the germline ends. Germline V gene lookup returns CDR1 SGHAT and CDR2 FQDESV (reference sequence). The CDR3 contains 16 residues. In DNA form, the CDR3 reads TGTGCCAGCACCCCCGAGGGCGGGGACCACACAGATACGCAGTATTTT. Its protein is CASTPEGGDHTDTQYF.

The rearrangement uses TRBV5-1 and TRBJ2-7; 8 bases are a match to TRBD1. The length of the CDR3 is 15 residues. V shed 3 bases and J 4 bases; nucleotides not matched to a gene: 9. Germline CDR1 is SGHRS and CDR2 is YFSETQ. The CDR3 loop is CASSSIDRGLYEQYF. CDR3 nucleotides: TGCGCCAGCAGCTCCATTGACAGGGGCCTTTACGAGCAGTACTTC.

On this clone: Other DNA variants within this sample encode the same CDR3. The genes are TRBV12-3 or TRBV12-4 and TRBJ1-1, with 7 bases that match TRBD1. V dropped 6 bases and J dropped 3; count of bases not matched to a gene: 4. The length of the CDR3 is 13 residues. The CDR3 is CASRTQGYTEAFF. The CDR3 bases are TGTGCCAGCAGGACACAGGGGTACACTGAAGCTTTCTTT.

The chain has TRBV5-1 and TRBJ2-2; D gene ambiguous. The CDR3 extends over 15 amino acids. Per the germline V gene, CDR1 is SGHRS and CDR2 is YFSETQ. The germline V and J ends were trimmed by 5 bases and 1 base, with 12 bases remaining between them. The CDR3 sequence: CASSFDSENTGELFF. The CDR3 nucleotides are TGCGCCAGCAGTTTCGATTCAGAGAACACCGGGGAGCTGTTTTTT.

This clone was detected only a few times. CDR3 region: CASSPDRNTGELFF. DNA of the CDR3: TGTGCCAGCAGTCCTGACAGGAACACCGGGGAGCTGTTTTTT. V gene TRBV2 combines with J gene TRBJ2-2; a weak D match, TRBD1 (5 bases). V was pared by 5 bases and J by 1 base, with 8 bases between. The V gene's germline CDR1 is SNHLY and CDR2 FYNNEI. The CDR3 is 14 amino acids. Based on the CDR3 plus reference TRBV2 and TRBJ2-2, the full variable domain is EPEVTQTPSHQVTQMGQEVILRCVPISNHLYFYWYRQILGQKVEFLVSFYNNEISEKSEIFDDQFSVERPDGSNFTLKIRSTKLEDSAMYFCASSPDRNTGELFFGEGSRLTVL.

This clone was counted a single time. Written as DNA, the CDR3 is TGCGCCAGCACGGGAACCTACAATGAGCAGTTCTTC. Translating it yields CASTGTYNEQFF. The chain carries TRBV10-2 and TRBJ2-1, with TRBD2 as a possible D gene (5 bases). The CDR3 sequence is 12 residues long. CDR1 WSHSY and CDR2 SAAADI come from the germline V gene. The V end was cut by 7 bases, the J end by 2 bases, with 6 bases between.

The CDR3 nucleotides read TGTGCCAGCAGCGTAGAAGCTTTCTTT. It specifies CASSVEAFF. V and J are TRBV3-1 (or the pseudogene TRBV3-2) and TRBJ1-1; D unclear. V lost 5 bases, J lost 8 bases, and 3 bases lay in between. CDR1 is LGHDT, CDR2 YNNKEL, per germline (reference sequence). There are 9 residues in the CDR3.

This clone appeared once. The chain couples TRBV21-1 to TRBJ2-3; no check of the table's D call, TRBD1, against the DNA was made. TRBV21-1 is assigned pseudogene status. The CDR3 is 17 amino acids. The chain's CDR3 is CASSKRRPGQRTDTQYF. The CDR3 bases are TGTGCCAGCAGCAAAAGAAGACCGGGACAGCGCACAGATACGCAGTATTTT.

This clone appeared a single time. The chain employs TRBV6-5 and TRBJ1-5; 8 nucleotides line up with TRBD1. CDR1 is MNHEY, CDR2 SVGAGI, per germline. Unmatched junction bases numbered 9, after V lost 6 bases and J lost 5 bases. The CDR3 has 15 residues. The DNA of the CDR3 is TGTGCCAGCAGCCCCCAAGCGACAGGGGATCAGCCCCAGCATTTT. Translating it yields CASSPQATGDQPQHF.

This chain joins TRBV5-6 and TRBJ2-3, with D hard to call. CDR3 size: 14 residues. The germline V gene encodes CDR1 SGHDT and CDR2 YYEEEE. The V end lost 4 bases, the J end lost 2 bases, and 11 bases lay between the germline ends. The DNA of the CDR3 is TGTGCCAGCAGCCACCAGGCCGTCACAGATACGCAGTATTTT. Translated, it gives CASSHQAVTDTQYF.